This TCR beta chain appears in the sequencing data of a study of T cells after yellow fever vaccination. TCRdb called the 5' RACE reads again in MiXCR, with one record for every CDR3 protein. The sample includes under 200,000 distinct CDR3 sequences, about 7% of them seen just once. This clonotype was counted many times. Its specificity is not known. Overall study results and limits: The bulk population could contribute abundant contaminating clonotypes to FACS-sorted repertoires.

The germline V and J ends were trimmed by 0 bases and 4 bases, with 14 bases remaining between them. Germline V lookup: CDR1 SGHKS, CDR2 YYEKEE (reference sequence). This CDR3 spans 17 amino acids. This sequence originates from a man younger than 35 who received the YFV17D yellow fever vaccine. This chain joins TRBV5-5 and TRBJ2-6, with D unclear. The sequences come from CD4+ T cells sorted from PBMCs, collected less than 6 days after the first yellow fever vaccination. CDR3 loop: CASSLVGSLHGANVLTF. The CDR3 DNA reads TGTGCCAGCAGCTTGGTCGGTTCCCTACACGGGGCCAACGTCCTGACTTTC.